This TCR beta chain was sequenced during a study of blood T cells in healthy people across ages. General study results and limits: Diversity was higher, and naive CD4+ cells more numerous, in long-lived donors than in aged donors. CMV infection status of these donors was not known.

The use of a sample-barcoded 5' primer and a J-beta primer mix characterized a second PCR of about 7 to 12 cycles. One entry per CDR3 protein, called by TCRdb with MiXCR from the 5' RACE reads. The sample shows about 640,000 distinct CDR3 sequences, 58% of them seen only once. Peripheral blood was drawn, approximately 9.7 milliliters per donor. Total RNA extracted from each sample amounted to at least 5.5 micrograms. A note on this clonotype: Its target is unknown.

Germline CDR1 and CDR2: LGHDT and YNNKEL (reference sequence). This CDR3 is 13 amino acids long. V gave up 1 base and J gave up 5 bases, with 8 bases separating them. The chain links TRBV3-1 to TRBJ2-5, with no clear D. Sequenced input: blood. The TCR originated in a man between 60 and 75 years old in good health. The CDR3 loop reads CASSQGDWETQYF. CDR3 bases: TGTGCCAGCAGCCAAGGCGATTGGGAGACCCAGTACTTC.